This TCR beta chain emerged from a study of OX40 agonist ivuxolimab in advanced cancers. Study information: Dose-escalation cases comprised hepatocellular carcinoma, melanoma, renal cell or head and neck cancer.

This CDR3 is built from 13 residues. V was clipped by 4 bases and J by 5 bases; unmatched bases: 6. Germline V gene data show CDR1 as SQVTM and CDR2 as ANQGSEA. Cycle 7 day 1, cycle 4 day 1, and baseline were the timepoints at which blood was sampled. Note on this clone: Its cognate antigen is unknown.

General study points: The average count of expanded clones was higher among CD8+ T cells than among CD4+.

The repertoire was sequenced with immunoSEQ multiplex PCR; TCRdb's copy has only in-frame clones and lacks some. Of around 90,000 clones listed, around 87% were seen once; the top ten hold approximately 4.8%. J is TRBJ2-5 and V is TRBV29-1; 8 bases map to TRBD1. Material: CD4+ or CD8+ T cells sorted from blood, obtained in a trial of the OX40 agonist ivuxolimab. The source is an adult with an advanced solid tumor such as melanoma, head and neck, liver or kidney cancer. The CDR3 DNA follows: TGCAGCGTTGGCAAGACAGGGGAGGAGACCCAGTACTTC. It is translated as CSVGKTGEETQYF.